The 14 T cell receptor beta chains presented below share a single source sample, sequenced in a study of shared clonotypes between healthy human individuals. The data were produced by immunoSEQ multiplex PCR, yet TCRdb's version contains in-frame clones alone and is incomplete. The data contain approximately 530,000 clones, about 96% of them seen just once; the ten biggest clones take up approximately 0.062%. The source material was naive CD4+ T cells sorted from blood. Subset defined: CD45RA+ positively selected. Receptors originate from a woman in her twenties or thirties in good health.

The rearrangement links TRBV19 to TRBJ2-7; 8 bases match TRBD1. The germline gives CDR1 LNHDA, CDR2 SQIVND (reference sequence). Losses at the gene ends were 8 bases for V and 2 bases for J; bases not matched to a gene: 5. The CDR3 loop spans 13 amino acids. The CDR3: CASSGTGPYEQYF. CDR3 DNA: TGTGCCAGTTCCGGGACAGGTCCCTACGAGCAGTACTTC.

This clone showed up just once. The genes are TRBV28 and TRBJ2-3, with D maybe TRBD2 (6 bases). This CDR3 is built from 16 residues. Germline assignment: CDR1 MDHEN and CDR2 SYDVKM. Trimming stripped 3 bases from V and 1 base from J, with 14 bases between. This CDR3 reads CASSFLGGARTDTQYF. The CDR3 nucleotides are TGTGCCAGCAGTTTCCTGGGGGGAGCGCGCACAGATACGCAGTATTTT.

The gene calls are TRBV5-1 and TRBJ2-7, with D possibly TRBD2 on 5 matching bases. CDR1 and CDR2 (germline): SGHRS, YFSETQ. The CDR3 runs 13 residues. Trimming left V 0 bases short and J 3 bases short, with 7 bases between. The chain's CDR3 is CASSLGRDYEQYF. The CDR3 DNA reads TGCGCCAGCAGCTTGGGACGGGACTACGAGCAGTACTTC.

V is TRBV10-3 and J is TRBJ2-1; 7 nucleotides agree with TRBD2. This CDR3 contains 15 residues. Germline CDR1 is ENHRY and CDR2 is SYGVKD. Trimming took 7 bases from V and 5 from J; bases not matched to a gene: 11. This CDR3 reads CAIMSGRGRDNEQFF. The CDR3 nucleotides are TGTGCCATCATGTCTGGTCGGGGGAGGGACAATGAGCAGTTCTTC.

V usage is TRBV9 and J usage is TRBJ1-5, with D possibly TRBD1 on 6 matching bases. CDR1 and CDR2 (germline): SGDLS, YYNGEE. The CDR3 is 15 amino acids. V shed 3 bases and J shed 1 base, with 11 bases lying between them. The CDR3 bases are TGTGCCAGCAGCGCACAGGGTATCAGCAATCAGCCCCAGCATTTT. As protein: CASSAQGISNQPQHF.

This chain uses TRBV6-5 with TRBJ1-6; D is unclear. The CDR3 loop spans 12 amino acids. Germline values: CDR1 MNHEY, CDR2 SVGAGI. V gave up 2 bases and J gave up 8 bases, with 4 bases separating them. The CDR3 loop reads CASSYIDSPLHF. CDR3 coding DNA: TGTGCCAGCAGTTACATTGATTCACCCCTCCACTTT.

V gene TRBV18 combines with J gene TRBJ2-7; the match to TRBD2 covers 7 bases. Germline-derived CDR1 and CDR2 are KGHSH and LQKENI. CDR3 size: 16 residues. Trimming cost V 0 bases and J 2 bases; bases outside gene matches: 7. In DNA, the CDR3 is TGTGCCAGCTCACCACCGCTCGGGACTATTCCCTACGAGCAGTACTTC. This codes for CASSPPLGTIPYEQYF.

The CDR3 region is CASSLQGFTEAFF. CDR3 nucleotide sequence: TGTGCCAGCAGCTTACAGGGATTCACTGAAGCTTTCTTT. The chain carries TRBV7-9 and TRBJ1-1, with D maybe TRBD1 (5 bases). The germline V and J ends were trimmed by 2 bases and 4 bases, with 8 bases remaining between them. The CDR3 is made up of 13 amino acids. Germline V gives CDR1 SEHNR, CDR2 FQNEAQ (reference sequence).

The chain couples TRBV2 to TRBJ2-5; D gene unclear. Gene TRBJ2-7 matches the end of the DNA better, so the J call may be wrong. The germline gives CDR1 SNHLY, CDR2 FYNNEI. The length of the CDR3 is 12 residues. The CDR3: CASSEINYEQYF. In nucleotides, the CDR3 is TGTGCCAGCAGTGAGATTAACTACGAGCAGTACTTC.

As DNA, the CDR3 is TGTGCCAGCACAGTAGCGGGAGGGGGTGGGACCCAGTACTTC. It translates to CASTVAGGGGTQYF. The J gene is TRBJ2-5, the V gene TRBV6-5; 11 bases are shared with TRBD2. The CDR3 is 14 amino acids. CDR1 and CDR2 (germline): MNHEY, SVGAGI. With V trimmed by 7 bases and J by 7 bases, 8 bases remained unmatched.

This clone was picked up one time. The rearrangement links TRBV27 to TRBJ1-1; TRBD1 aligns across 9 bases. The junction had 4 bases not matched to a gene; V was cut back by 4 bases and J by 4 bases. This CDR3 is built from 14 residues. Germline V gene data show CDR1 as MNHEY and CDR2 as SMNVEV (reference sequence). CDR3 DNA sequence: TGTGCCAGCAGTTGGACAGGGGTTCTCACTGAAGCTTTCTTT. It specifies CASSWTGVLTEAFF.

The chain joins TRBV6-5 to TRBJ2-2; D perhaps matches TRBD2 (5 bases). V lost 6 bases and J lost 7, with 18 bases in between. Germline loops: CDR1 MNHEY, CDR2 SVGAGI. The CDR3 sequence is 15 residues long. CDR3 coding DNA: TGTGCCAGCAGCATGGCCCTCTTCGGGGTCGGGGAGCTGTTTTTT. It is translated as CASSMALFGVGELFF.

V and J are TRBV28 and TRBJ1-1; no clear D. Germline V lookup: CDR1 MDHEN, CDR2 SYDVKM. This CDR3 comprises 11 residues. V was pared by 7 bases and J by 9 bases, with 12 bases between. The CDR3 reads CASMSRGKAFF. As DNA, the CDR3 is TGTGCCAGCATGTCGAGAGGGAAAGCTTTCTTT.

DNA of the CDR3: TGTGCCAGCAGCTTGGTCGTCAGCGGGAGGATCGGGGAGCTGTTTTTT. Translation gives CASSLVVSGRIGELFF. The gene calls are TRBV11-2 and TRBJ2-2; TRBD2 matches 9 bases. Germline values: CDR1 SGHAT, CDR2 FQNNGV. The J segment lost 7 bases and the V segment lost 3 bases, leaving 9 bases of the junction unmatched. The CDR3 has 16 amino acids.